This is a list of T cell receptor beta chains from one sample in a study of CD8+ T cells in alopecia areata. Sequencing used immunoSEQ multiplex PCR; TCRdb keeps in-frame clones, though not all of them. This sample yields under 70,000 clones, of which roughly 96% are seen a single time; roughly 26% belongs to the top ten. Source: CD8+ T cells sorted from blood, taken at week 0. Every receptor here comes from a human donor with alopecia areata. CDR3s include the opening cysteine and the closing phenylalanine or tryptophan. The D gene is left open where the match is weak. Not every row has a clone size; where given, it reads once, few, many or a size class.

length,D,V,size,J,DNA,CDR3
16,TRBD1,TRBV5-5,NA,TRBJ1-2,TGTGCCAGCAGCTCCTCCTCAGGGGGCATTATCTATGGCTACACCTTC,CASSSSSGGIIYGYTF
14,NA,TRBV27,NA,TRBJ1-1,TGTGCCAGCAGTTTCGGACCGCGGAACACTGAAGCTTTCTTT,CASSFGPRNTEAFF
14,NA,TRBV9,once,TRBJ2-1,TGTGCCAGCAGCCCGCGGGCCGCCGGTGATGAGCAGTTCTTC,CASSPRAAGDEQFF
15,TRBD2,TRBV7-6,NA,TRBJ2-3,TGTGCCAGCAGCCAATACGGCGGGGGGGCAGATACGCAGTATTTT,CASSQYGGGADTQYF
14,NA,TRBV4-1,NA,TRBJ2-1,TGCGCCAGCAGCCAGGTGGCAGGCGGTGATGAGCAGTTCTTC,CASSQVAGGDEQFF
13,NA,TRBV19,NA,TRBJ2-1,TGTGCCAGTAGTATCACCGCGTACAATGAGCAGTTCTTC,CASSITAYNEQFF
16,NA,TRBV21-1,NA,TRBJ2-5,TGTGCCAGCAGCAAAGAAGGAAGAACAGAGGTGGAGACCCAGTACTTC,CASSKEGRTEVETQYF
17,TRBD2,TRBV11-2,NA,TRBJ2-1,TGTGCCAGCAGCTCCTCCCCTAGCGGGGGAAGGTACAATGAGCAGTTCTTC,CASSSSPSGGRYNEQFF
16,NA,TRBV19,NA,TRBJ2-2,TGTGCCAGTAAGACGATCGACAACTGGAACACCGGGGAGCTGTTTTTT,CASKTIDNWNTGELFF
14,TRBD1,TRBV9,NA,TRBJ2-7,TGTGCCAGCAGCGCACAGGGGTCCCCCTACGAGCAGTACTTC,CASSAQGSPYEQYF
14,NA,TRBV9,NA,TRBJ2-5,TGTGCCAGCAGCGTAGCGGGGTTAGAAGAGACCCAGTACTTC,CASSVAGLEETQYF
15,TRBD1,TRBV5-5,NA,TRBJ1-5,TGTGCCAGCAGCCGGGACAGAAGAGCCAATCAGCCCCAGCATTTT,CASSRDRRANQPQHF
14,TRBD2,TRBV6-5,NA,TRBJ2-2,TGTGCCAGCCGGGGGGGCCCAGACACCGGGGAGCTGTTTTTT,CASRGGPDTGELFF
14,NA,TRBV30,NA,TRBJ2-5,TGTGCCTGGAGTGTACTGGAGCGACAAGAGACCCAGTACTTC,CAWSVLERQETQYF
14,NA,TRBV7-3,NA,TRBJ1-1,TGTGCCAGCAGCTTAGATGGGGGCGCAGGTGAAGCTTTCTTT,CASSLDGGAGEAFF
15,NA,TRBV9,NA,TRBJ1-4,TGTGCCAGCAGCCCCTCACAAGGAACTAATGAAAAACTGTTTTTT,CASSPSQGTNEKLFF
16,NA,TRBV25-1,NA,TRBJ2-6,TGTGCCAGCAGTGAATATGAAGCCTCTGGGGCCAACGTCCTGACTTTC,CASSEYEASGANVLTF
15,NA,TRBV4-1,NA,TRBJ2-5,TGCGCCAGCAGCCCTCCGGGAAACCACTTGGAGACCCAGTACTTC,CASSPPGNHLETQYF
16,TRBD2,TRBV10-2,few,TRBJ2-5,TGCGCCAGCAGTGAGCTAGGGACTAGCGGGGGTGAGACCCAGTACTTC,CASSELGTSGGETQYF
15,NA,TRBV21-1,NA,TRBJ2-7,TGTGCCAGCAGCAAGTCTAGGGGTCGGGTCTACGAGCAGTACTTC,CASSKSRGRVYEQYF
16,NA,TRBV10-3,NA,TRBJ2-7,TGTGCCATCAGTGAGTCGGCGCCAGAAGAAGACTACGAGCAGTACTTC,CAISESAPEEDYEQYF
16,TRBD2,TRBV25-1,NA,TRBJ2-1,TGTGCCAGCAGTGACCCCGGATCCCGGGAGGGACATGAGCAGTTCTTC,CASSDPGSREGHEQFF
13,TRBD2,TRBV27,NA,TRBJ2-3,TGTGCCAGCTCATGGGGGGGTACAGATACGCAGTATTTT,CASSWGGTDTQYF
14,TRBD2,TRBV5-6,NA,TRBJ2-7,TGTGCCAGCAGCTTGGTAGGCGGGGGTCGGGAGCAGTACTTC,CASSLVGGGREQYF
14,NA,TRBV7-9,once,TRBJ2-7,TGTGCCAGCAGCCCCGTCGGAGAAACCTACGAGCAGTACTTC,CASSPVGETYEQYF
16,NA,TRBV13,NA,TRBJ1-2,TGTGCCAGCAGCTCGAACTCCATAAGGATTAACTATGGCTACACCTTC,CASSSNSIRINYGYTF
12,NA,TRBV7-9,NA,TRBJ2-1,TGTGCCAGCAGCTTATCAGGCAATGAGCAGTTCTTC,CASSLSGNEQFF
15,TRBD2,TRBV5-1,NA,TRBJ2-1,TGCGCCAGCAGTACTAGCGGGGGCCTCTACAATGAGCAGTTCTTC,CASSTSGGLYNEQFF
12,NA,TRBV25-1,NA,TRBJ2-3,TGTGCCAGCAGCTTAGGGGCAGATACGCAGTATTTT,CASSLGADTQYF
16,TRBD2,TRBV4-2,NA,TRBJ2-3,TGTGCCAGCAGCCAGGACCTAGCGGGGGTGCCAGATACGCAGTATTTT,CASSQDLAGVPDTQYF
16,TRBD2,TRBV7-9,few,TRBJ2-7,TGTGCCAGCAGCCCTGGACTAGCGGGGATCTCCTACGAGCAGTACTTC,CASSPGLAGISYEQYF
14,NA,TRBV5-1,NA,TRBJ2-7,TGCGCCAGCAGCTTGGCCGAGGCCGGGACGGAGCAGTACTTC,CASSLAEAGTEQYF
16,NA,TRBV6-5,NA,TRBJ2-3,TGTGCCAGCAGTTACTCTCCAGGAGTTGTGGCAGATACGCAGTATTTT,CASSYSPGVVADTQYF
16,NA,TRBV6-6,once,TRBJ2-7,TGTGCCAGCAGTTACACCCGAGGCAGAAGCTCCTACGAGCAGTACTTC,CASSYTRGRSSYEQYF
15,TRBD1,TRBV14,NA,TRBJ1-6,TGTGCCAGCAGCCAAGATTGGGACAGGAATTCACCCCTCCACTTT,CASSQDWDRNSPLHF
15,TRBD2,TRBV2,NA,TRBJ2-7,TGTGCCAGCAAGCTATCGGGGGGGGATACCTACGAGCAGTACTTC,CASKLSGGDTYEQYF
11,NA,TRBV30,NA,TRBJ1-1,TGTGCCTTCTCACCGAACACTGAAGCTTTCTTT,CAFSPNTEAFF
16,NA,TRBV27,NA,TRBJ1-6,TGTGCCAGCAGTTTTCGCTCGGACACTATAAATTCACCCCTCCACTTT,CASSFRSDTINSPLHF
11,NA,TRBV5-1,NA,TRBJ2-1,TGCGCCAGCAGCCCAGGGTATGAGCAGTTCTTC,CASSPGYEQFF
13,NA,TRBV7-9,NA,TRBJ2-1,TGTGCCAGCAGACTAGGAGGGAACAATGAGCAGTTCTTC,CASRLGGNNEQFF